These T cell receptor beta chains were read from a single sample in a study of T cell repertoires in cytomegalovirus infection. One entry per CDR3 protein, called by TCRdb with MiXCR from the reads. This sample has hundreds of thousands of distinct CDR3 sequences, with more than 40% found just once. No cognate antigen is known for these TCRs. The specimen was cultured PBMCs, collected from culture after CMV antigen stimulation. The source is a human donor in good health (CMV status not recorded). Some clones in this sample may be carry-over from other donors' samples. Both conserved end residues are part of each CDR3. D genes are given only for firm matches. Only part of the rows carry a size: once, few, many, or a class if the clone is expanded.

v_call,clone_size,j_call,d_call,cdr3_aa,cdr3_nt
TRBV7-9,few,TRBJ2-3,.,CASSLPLAADTQYF,TGTGCCAGCAGCTTACCACTAGCTGCCGATACGCAGTATTTT
TRBV12-3/TRBV12-4,.,TRBJ1-4,TRBD1,CVSSPGQGYEKLFF,TGTGTCAGCAGTCCGGGACAGGGGTATGAAAAACTGTTTTTT
TRBV4-3,.,TRBJ1-2,.,CASSRGHSTGYGYTF,TGCGCCAGCAGCCGGGGACACAGTACGGGGTATGGCTACACCTTC
TRBV7-6,.,TRBJ2-1,TRBD2,CASSSAGGWDEQFF,TGTGCCAGCAGCTCCGCGGGAGGCTGGGATGAGCAGTTCTTC
TRBV7-2,many,TRBJ2-3,TRBD2,CASSPTGPSGGAASTDTQYF,TGTGCCAGCAGCCCCACAGGTCCTAGCGGGGGGGCCGCCAGTACAGATACGCAGTATTTT
TRBV5-4,once,TRBJ2-3,TRBD2,CASRMTSGRTDTQYF,TGTGCCAGCAGAATGACTAGCGGGAGGACAGATACGCAGTATTTT
TRBV19,.,TRBJ2-1,.,CASSMRVTYNEQFF,TGTGCCAGTAGTATGCGAGTAACCTACAATGAGCAGTTCTTC
TRBV27,few,TRBJ2-1,.,CASSLDSNLQFF,TGTGCCAGCAGTCTTGACTCGAACCTACAGTTCTTC
TRBV12-3/TRBV12-4,few,TRBJ2-7,TRBD1,CASSHPGGEQYF,TGTGCCAGCAGTCATCCAGGGGGCGAGCAGTACTTC
TRBV20-1,.,TRBJ2-3,TRBD1,CSVPDTRQGDITQYF,TGCAGTGTTCCAGACACCCGACAGGGGGATATAACGCAGTATTTT
TRBV7-9,few,TRBJ1-6,.,CASSLGQSNSPLHF,TGTGCCAGCAGCTTAGGCCAGTCGAATTCACCCCTCCACTTT
TRBV6-8,.,TRBJ2-7,TRBD2,CASSYGWRESVSYEQYF,TGTGCCAGCAGTTACGGATGGCGGGAGAGTGTTTCCTACGAGCAGTACTTC
TRBV7-9,many,TRBJ1-2,.,CASSFQGANYGYTF,TGTGCCAGCAGCTTTCAGGGAGCTAACTATGGCTACACCTTC
TRBV7-2,few,TRBJ2-7,TRBD2,CASSLLAGVHEQYF,TGTGCCAGCAGCTTGCTAGCGGGAGTCCACGAGCAGTACTTC
TRBV27,.,TRBJ2-3,TRBD2,CASSPWGSGGTDTQYF,TGTGCCAGCAGTCCCTGGGGTAGCGGGGGCACAGATACGCAGTATTTT
TRBV10-3,.,TRBJ2-2,.,CAISENFVATGELFF,TGTGCCATCAGTGAGAATTTCGTAGCGACCGGGGAGCTGTTTTTT
TRBV7-2,.,TRBJ2-1,TRBD1,CASSRTAGTGVYNEQFF,TGTGCCAGCAGCAGAACCGCCGGGACAGGGGTATACAATGAGCAGTTCTTC
TRBV7-6,.,TRBJ1-1,.,CASSLTPMNTEAFF,TGTGCCAGCAGCCTAACACCCATGAACACTGAAGCTTTCTTT
TRBV12-3/TRBV12-4,.,TRBJ2-5,.,CASSYALGETQYF,TGTGCCAGCAGTTATGCCCTCGGGGAGACCCAGTACTTC
TRBV6-6,.,TRBJ2-7,TRBD2,CASTPTGGVPYEQYF,TGTGCCAGCACCCCGACGGGGGGGGTTCCCTACGAGCAGTACTTC
TRBV7-2,many,TRBJ2-7,.,CASSLVYEQYF,TGTGCCAGCAGCTTAGTCTACGAGCAGTACTTC
TRBV15,.,TRBJ2-7,.,CATSRDGTLSYEQYF,TGTGCCACCAGCAGAGATGGGACATTGTCCTACGAGCAGTACTTC
TRBV6-2/TRBV6-3,.,TRBJ2-5,.,CAASSYLAQAETQYF,TGTGCCGCCAGCAGTTACTTGGCGCAGGCTGAGACCCAGTACTTC
TRBV11-2,.,TRBJ2-2,.,CASGRDSNTGELFF,TGTGCCAGCGGGCGGGACTCAAACACCGGGGAGCTGTTTTTT
TRBV5-1,.,TRBJ2-7,.,CASSFRRGYEQYF,TGCGCCAGCAGTTTTAGGCGGGGCTACGAGCAGTACTTC
TRBV6-5,few,TRBJ1-6,.,CASSYGVDSPLHF,TGTGCCAGCAGTTACGGGGTTGATTCACCCCTCCACTTT
TRBV7-2,many,TRBJ2-5,TRBD2,CASSFVGGLQTQYF,TGTGCCAGCAGCTTTGTGGGAGGGCTTCAGACCCAGTACTTC
TRBV7-8,.,TRBJ1-2,.,CASSSRRESLGYTF,TGTGCCAGCAGCTCCCGAAGGGAATCGTTGGGCTACACCTTC
TRBV7-8,.,TRBJ1-2,.,CASSSHTQSYGYTF,TGTGCCAGCAGCTCCCACACACAAAGCTATGGCTACACCTTC
TRBV7-2,.,TRBJ2-2,TRBD2,CASSLFLAGNTGELFF,TGTGCCAGCAGCTTATTCCTAGCGGGGAACACCGGGGAGCTGTTTTTT
TRBV12-3/TRBV12-4,.,TRBJ2-1,TRBD2,CASKMGGNEQFF,TGTGCCAGCAAAATGGGGGGGAATGAGCAGTTCTTC
TRBV18,once,TRBJ1-4,.,CASSPQNREGEKLFF,TGTGCCAGCTCACCACAGAACAGGGAGGGCGAAAAACTGTTTTTT
TRBV27,.,TRBJ2-3,.,CASSSFGGRGTDTQYF,TGTGCCAGCAGCTCCTTCGGGGGGCGTGGTACAGATACGCAGTATTTT
TRBV12-3/TRBV12-4,few,TRBJ1-5,.,CASSHGLINQPQHF,TGTGCCAGCTCCCATGGTTTGATCAATCAGCCCCAGCATTTT
TRBV6-6,.,TRBJ2-2,.,CASSYVQGGELFF,TGTGCCAGCAGTTACGTCCAGGGCGGGGAGCTGTTTTTT
TRBV12-3/TRBV12-4,.,TRBJ2-3,.,CASSLVITDTQYF,TGTGCCAGCAGTTTAGTCATCACAGATACGCAGTATTTT
TRBV4-1,.,TRBJ1-6,.,CASRRVAVPYSPLHF,TGCGCCAGCAGAAGGGTCGCAGTTCCTTATTCACCCCTCCACTTT